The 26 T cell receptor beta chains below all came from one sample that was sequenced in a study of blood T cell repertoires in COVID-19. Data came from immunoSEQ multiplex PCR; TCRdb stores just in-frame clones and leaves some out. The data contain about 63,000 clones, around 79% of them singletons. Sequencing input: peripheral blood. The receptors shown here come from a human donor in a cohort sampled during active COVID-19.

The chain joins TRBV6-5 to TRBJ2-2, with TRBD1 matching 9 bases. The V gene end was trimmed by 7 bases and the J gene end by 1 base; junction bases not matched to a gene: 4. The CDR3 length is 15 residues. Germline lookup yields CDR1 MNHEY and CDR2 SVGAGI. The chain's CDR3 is CASTGQGLNTGELFF. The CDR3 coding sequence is TGTGCCAGCACCGGACAGGGGCTGAACACCGGGGAGCTGTTTTTT.

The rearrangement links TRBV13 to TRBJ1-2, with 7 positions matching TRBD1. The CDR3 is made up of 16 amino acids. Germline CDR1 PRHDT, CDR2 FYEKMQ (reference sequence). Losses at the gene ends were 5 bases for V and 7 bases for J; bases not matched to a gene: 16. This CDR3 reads CASSPIGGTAPLGYTF. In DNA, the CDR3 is TGTGCCAGCAGCCCAATCGGTGGGACAGCACCGCTTGGCTACACCTTC.

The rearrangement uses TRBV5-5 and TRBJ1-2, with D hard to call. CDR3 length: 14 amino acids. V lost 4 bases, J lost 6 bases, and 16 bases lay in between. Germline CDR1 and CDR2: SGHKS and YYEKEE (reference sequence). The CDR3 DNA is TGTGCCAGCAGCCCCGGTCAGGTTCTTGATGGCTACACCTTC. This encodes CASSPGQVLDGYTF.

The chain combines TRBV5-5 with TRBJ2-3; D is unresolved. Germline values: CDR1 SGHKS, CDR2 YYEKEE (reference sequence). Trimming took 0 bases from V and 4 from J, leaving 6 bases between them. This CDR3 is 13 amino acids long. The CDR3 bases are TGTGCCAGCAGCTTGGCTATATCAGATACGCAGTATTTT. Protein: CASSLAISDTQYF.

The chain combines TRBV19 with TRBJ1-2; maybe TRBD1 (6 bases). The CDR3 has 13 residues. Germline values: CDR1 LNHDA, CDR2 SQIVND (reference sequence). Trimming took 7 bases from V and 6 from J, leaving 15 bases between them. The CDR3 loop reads CASTMGGANGYTF. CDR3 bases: TGTGCCAGTACCATGGGGGGGGCTAATGGCTACACCTTC.

This CDR3 is CASSLTSGRSTDTQYF. In DNA form, the CDR3 reads TGTGCCAGCAGTTTAACTAGCGGGAGGAGCACAGATACGCAGTATTTT. The J gene is TRBJ2-3, the V gene TRBV28; 12 bases are a match to TRBD2. V lost 2 bases and J lost 0; bases outside the gene matches: 0. The CDR3 is 16 amino acids. Germline V CDR1 and CDR2: MDHEN, SYDVKM.

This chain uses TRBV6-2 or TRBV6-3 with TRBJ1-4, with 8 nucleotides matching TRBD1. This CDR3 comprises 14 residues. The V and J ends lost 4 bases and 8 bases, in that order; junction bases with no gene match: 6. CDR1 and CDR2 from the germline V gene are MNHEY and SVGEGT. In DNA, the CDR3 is TGTGCCAGCAGTTCGACAGGGGCTAGGGAAAAACTGTTTTTT. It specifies CASSSTGAREKLFF.

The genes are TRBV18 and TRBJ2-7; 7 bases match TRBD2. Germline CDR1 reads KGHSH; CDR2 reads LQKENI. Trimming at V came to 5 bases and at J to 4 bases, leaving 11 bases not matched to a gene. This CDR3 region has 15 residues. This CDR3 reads CASSLREGLGYEQYF. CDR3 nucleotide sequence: TGTGCCAGCTCATTAAGGGAGGGGCTAGGGTACGAGCAGTACTTC.

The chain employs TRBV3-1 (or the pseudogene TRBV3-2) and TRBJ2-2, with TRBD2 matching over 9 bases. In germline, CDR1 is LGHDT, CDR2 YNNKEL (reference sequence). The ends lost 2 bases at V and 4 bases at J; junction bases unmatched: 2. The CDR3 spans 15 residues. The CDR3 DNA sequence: TGTGCCAGCAGCCAAAGGACTAGCGTCACCGGGGAGCTGTTTTTT. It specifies CASSQRTSVTGELFF.

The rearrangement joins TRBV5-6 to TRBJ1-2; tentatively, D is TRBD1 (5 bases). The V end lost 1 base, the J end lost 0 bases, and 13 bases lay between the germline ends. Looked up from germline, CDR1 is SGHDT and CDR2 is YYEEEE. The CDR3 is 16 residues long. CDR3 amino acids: CASSLLTGQANYGYTF. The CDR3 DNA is TGTGCCAGCAGCTTGTTAACAGGCCAAGCTAACTATGGCTACACCTTC.

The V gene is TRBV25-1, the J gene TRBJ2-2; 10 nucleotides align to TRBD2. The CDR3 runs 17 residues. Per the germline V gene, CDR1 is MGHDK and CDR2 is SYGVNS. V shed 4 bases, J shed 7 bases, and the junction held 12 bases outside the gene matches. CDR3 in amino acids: CASSGVRLAGAVGELFF. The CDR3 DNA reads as TGTGCCAGCAGTGGGGTGAGGCTAGCGGGAGCGGTCGGGGAGCTGTTTTTT.

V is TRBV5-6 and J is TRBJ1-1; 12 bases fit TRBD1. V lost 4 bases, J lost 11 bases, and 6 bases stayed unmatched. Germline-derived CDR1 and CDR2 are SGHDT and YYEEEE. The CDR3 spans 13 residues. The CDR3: CASSTGQGAWAFF. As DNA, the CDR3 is TGTGCCAGCAGCACGGGACAGGGGGCTTGGGCTTTCTTT.

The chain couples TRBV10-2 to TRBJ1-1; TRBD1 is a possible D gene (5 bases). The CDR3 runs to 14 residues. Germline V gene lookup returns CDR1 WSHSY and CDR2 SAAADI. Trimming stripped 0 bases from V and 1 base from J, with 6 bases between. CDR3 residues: CASSESGGNTEAFF. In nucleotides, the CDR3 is TGCGCCAGCAGTGAGTCGGGGGGGAACACTGAAGCTTTCTTT.

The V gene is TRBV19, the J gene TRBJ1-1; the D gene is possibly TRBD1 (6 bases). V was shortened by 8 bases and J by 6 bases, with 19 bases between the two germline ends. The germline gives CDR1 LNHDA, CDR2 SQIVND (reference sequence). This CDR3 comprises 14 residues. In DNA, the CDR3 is TGTGCCAGTGGACTTCAGGGGCCCCGATCTGAAGCTTTCTTT. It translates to CASGLQGPRSEAFF.

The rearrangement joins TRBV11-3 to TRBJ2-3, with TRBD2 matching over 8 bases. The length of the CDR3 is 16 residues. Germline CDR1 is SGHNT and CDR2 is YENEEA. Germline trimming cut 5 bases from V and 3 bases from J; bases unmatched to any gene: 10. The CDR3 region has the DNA TGTGCCAGCAGCCCGCCACGGGGGGGTTTAACAGATACGCAGTATTTT. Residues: CASSPPRGGLTDTQYF.

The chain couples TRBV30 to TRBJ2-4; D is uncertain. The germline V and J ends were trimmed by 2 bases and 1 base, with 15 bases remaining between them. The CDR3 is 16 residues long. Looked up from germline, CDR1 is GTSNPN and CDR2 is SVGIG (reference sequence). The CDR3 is CAWSPLGARAKNIQYF. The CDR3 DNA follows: TGTGCCTGGAGTCCCTTGGGCGCCAGGGCCAAAAACATTCAGTACTTC.

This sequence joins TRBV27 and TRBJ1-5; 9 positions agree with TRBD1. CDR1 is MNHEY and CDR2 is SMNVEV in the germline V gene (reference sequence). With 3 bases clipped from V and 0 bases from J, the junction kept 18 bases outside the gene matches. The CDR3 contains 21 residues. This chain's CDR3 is CASSFGRTGEGPVDSNQPQHF. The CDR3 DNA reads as TGTGCCAGCAGTTTTGGGAGGACAGGGGAGGGGCCGGTTGATAGCAATCAGCCCCAGCATTTT.

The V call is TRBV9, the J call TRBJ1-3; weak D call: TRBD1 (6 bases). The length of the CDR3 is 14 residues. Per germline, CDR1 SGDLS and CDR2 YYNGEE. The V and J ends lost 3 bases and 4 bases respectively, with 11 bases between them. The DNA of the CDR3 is TGTGCCAGCAGCGAATTGACAGGCGGAAACACCATATATTTT. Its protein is CASSELTGGNTIYF.

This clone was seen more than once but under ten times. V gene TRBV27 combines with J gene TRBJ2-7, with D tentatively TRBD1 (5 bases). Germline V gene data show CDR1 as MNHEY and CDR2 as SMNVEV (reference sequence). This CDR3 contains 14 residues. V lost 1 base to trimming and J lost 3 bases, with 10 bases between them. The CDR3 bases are TGTGCCAGCAGTTTATGGGCAGGGAACTACGAGCAGTACTTC. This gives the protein CASSLWAGNYEQYF.

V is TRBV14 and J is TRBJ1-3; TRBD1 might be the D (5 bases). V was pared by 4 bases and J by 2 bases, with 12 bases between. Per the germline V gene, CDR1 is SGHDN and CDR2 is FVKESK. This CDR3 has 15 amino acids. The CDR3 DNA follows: TGTGCCAGCAGCCGACAGACAATCACTGGAAACACCATATATTTT. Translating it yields CASSRQTITGNTIYF.

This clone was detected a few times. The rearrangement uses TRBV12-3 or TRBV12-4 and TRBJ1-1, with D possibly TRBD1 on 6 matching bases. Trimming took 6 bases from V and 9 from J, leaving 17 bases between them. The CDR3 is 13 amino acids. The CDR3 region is CASSSGTPPKAFF. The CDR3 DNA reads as TGTGCCAGCAGCTCAGGGACACCCCCTAAAGCTTTCTTT.

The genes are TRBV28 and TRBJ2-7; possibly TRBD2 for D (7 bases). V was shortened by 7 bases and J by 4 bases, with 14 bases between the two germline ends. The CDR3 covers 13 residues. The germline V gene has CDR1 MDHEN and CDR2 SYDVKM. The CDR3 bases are TGTGCCAGCAAAGGGGGGGGTCGGTACGAGCAGTACTTC. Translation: CASKGGGRYEQYF.

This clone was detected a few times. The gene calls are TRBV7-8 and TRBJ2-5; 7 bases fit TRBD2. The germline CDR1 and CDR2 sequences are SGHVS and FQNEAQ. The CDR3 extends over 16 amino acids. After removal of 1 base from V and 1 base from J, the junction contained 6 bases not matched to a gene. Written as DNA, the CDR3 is TGTGCCAGCAGCTTAGGAACTAGCGAGAGCCAAGAGACCCAGTACTTC. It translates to CASSLGTSESQETQYF.

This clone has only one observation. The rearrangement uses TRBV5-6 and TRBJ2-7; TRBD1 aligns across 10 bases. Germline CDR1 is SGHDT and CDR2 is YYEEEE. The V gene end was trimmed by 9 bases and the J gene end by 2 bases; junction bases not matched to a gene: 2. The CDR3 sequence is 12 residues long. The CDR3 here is CATGQGAYEQYF. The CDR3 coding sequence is TGTGCCACCGGACAGGGGGCCTACGAGCAGTACTTC.

This CDR3 reads CASSPTFAHGQNTEAFF. For the CDR3, the DNA is TGTGCCAGCAGCCCGACATTCGCCCATGGACAGAACACTGAAGCTTTCTTT. V gene TRBV21-1 combines with J gene TRBJ1-1; the table's D call of TRBD1 was not tested on the DNA. TRBV21-1 is a pseudogene locus. The CDR3 consists of 17 residues.

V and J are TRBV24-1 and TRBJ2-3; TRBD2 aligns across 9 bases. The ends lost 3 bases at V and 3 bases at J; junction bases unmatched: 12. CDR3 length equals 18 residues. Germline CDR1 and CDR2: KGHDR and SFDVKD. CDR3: CATSDPTLSGRRTDTQYF. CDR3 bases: TGTGCCACCAGTGATCCGACCCTGAGCGGGAGGAGAACAGATACGCAGTATTTT.